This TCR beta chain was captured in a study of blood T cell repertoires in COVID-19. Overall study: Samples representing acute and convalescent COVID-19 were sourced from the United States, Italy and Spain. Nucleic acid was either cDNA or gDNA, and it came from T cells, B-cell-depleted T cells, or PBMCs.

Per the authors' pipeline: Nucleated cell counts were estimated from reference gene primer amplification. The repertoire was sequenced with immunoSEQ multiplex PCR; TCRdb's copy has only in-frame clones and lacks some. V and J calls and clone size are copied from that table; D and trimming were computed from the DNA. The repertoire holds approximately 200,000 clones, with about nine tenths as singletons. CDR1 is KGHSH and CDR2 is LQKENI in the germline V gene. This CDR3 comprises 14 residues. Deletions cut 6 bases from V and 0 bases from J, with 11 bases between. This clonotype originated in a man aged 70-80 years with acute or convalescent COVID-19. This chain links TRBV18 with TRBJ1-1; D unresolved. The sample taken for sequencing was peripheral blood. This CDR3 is CASSGSGMNTEAFF. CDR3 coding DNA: TGTGCCAGCTCCGGGAGTGGGATGAACACTGAAGCTTTCTTT.